This T cell receptor (beta chain) was sequenced for a study of cytomegalovirus exposure and HLA in healthy donors. CDR3 size: 17 residues. The V and J ends lost 0 bases and 2 bases respectively, with 15 bases between them. Germline V gene data show CDR1 as MGHRA and CDR2 as YSYEKL. In regard to this clone: Its cognate antigen is unknown.

The primer mix had 60 Vbeta and 13 Jbeta primers. The method was immunoSEQ multiplex PCR; TCRdb's version includes in-frame clones alone and lacks a portion of them. The table lists 65,000 to 90,000 clones, 79% of them singletons. Study-level points and caveats: In a later analysis, the majority of CMV-associated beta chains seemingly showed HLA restriction. V segments that were indistinguishable, TRBV6-2 and TRBV6-3 among them, were omitted from analysis.

This clonotype was obtained from a man aged 30 to 39 in good health and CMV-seronegative. The material sequenced was PBMCs. The chain has TRBV4-1 and TRBJ2-3; no firm D call. The CDR3 spells CASSQEGRGANTDTQYF. CDR3 nucleotides: TGCGCCAGCAGCCAAGAGGGTCGCGGAGCAAACACAGATACGCAGTATTTT.